The 19 T cell receptor beta chains below all came from one sample that was sequenced in a study of identifying expanded T cells in peripheral blood (dated by TCRdb to the late 2010s). Libraries were constructed by the immunoSEQ multiplex PCR assay. The source is immuneACCESS, and TCRdb retained only in-frame sequences with V and J called. Part of the clones is not carried over; for the studies checked, unresolved V genes explain less than half of this, and the remainder is unexplained. The sample has about 58,000 clones on record, roughly 90% of them singletons. Together, the top ten hold about 3.7% of the sample. The source material was blood. All receptors come from a person between 18 and 75 years old in good health.

The gene calls are TRBV6-1 and TRBJ1-2; D is possibly TRBD1 (6 bases). Per the germline V gene, CDR1 is MNHNS and CDR2 is SASEGT. V lost 8 bases and J lost 7, with 17 bases in between. The CDR3 is 13 residues long. This CDR3 is CASASQGLRGYTF. The CDR3 DNA reads TGTGCCAGCGCCTCCCAGGGGCTGCGTGGCTACACCTTC.

The V gene is TRBV21-1, the J gene TRBJ2-7. TRBV21-1 is classified as a pseudogene. The CDR3 totals 16 residues. The CDR3 reads CASSKCRVEGGYEQYF. CDR3 DNA sequence: TGTGCCAGCAGCAAATGCCGGGTCGAGGGGGGCTACGAGCAGTACTTC.

The rearrangement joins TRBV29-1 to TRBJ2-1; D is perhaps TRBD1 or TRBD2 (5 bases each). Trimming pared 3 bases from V and 9 bases from J, leaving 15 bases between. The CDR3 contains 13 residues. Germline values: CDR1 SQVTM, CDR2 ANQGSEA. The CDR3, as DNA: TGCAGCGTTGATGTCGGGGCCGTCCGTGAGCAGTTCTTC. This gives the protein CSVDVGAVREQFF.

The genes are TRBV11-2 and TRBJ2-4; 7 nucleotides agree with TRBD1. V gave up 6 bases and J gave up 1 base; unmatched junction bases: 9. The CDR3 consists of 16 residues. Germline V gives CDR1 SGHAT, CDR2 FQNNGV. CDR3 protein: CASRTTGAVAKNIQYF. The CDR3, as DNA: TGTGCCAGCAGGACTACAGGGGCGGTTGCCAAAAACATTCAGTACTTC.

The chain recombines TRBV9 with TRBJ1-2, with D unclear. Trimming took off 4 bases at V and 0 bases at J, with 13 bases between the two ends. CDR3 length equals 15 residues. Per germline, CDR1 SGDLS and CDR2 YYNGEE. CDR3 nucleotides: TGTGCCAGCAGCCCCCTGGCAGTCGCTAACTATGGCTACACCTTC. As protein: CASSPLAVANYGYTF.

This chain connects TRBV11-3 to TRBJ2-2; 8 bases agree with TRBD2. This CDR3 comprises 17 residues. V was clipped by 5 bases and J by 1 base; unmatched bases: 9. Germline assignment: CDR1 SGHNT and CDR2 YENEEA. The CDR3 reads CASSNKELAVNTGELFF. CDR3 nucleotides: TGTGCCAGCAGCAATAAGGAACTAGCGGTGAACACCGGGGAGCTGTTTTTT.

V is TRBV28 and J is TRBJ2-7; D might be TRBD1 (5 bases). Germline V gene data show CDR1 as MDHEN and CDR2 as SYDVKM. V was cut by 6 bases and J by 7 bases, with 13 bases left in between. The CDR3 spans 12 residues. As DNA, the CDR3 is TGTGCCAGCAGGGACACGGCCTGGGAGCAGTACTTC. Amino acids: CASRDTAWEQYF.

The chain employs TRBV10-3 and TRBJ2-7; TRBD1 aligns across 11 bases. Germline loops: CDR1 ENHRY, CDR2 SYGVKD. Trimming at V came to 8 bases and at J to 2 bases, leaving 5 bases not matched to a gene. This CDR3 region has 14 residues. The CDR3 nucleotides are TGTGCCATCGCGAGGACAGGGGGCCCCTACGAGCAGTACTTC. It is translated as CAIARTGGPYEQYF.

The rearrangement joins TRBV29-1 to TRBJ2-5; 12 bases line up with TRBD2. This CDR3 spans 14 amino acids. Trimming at V came to 6 bases and at J to 2 bases, leaving 4 bases not matched to a gene. CDR1 and CDR2 (germline): SQVTM, ANQGSEA. CDR3 coding DNA: TGCAGCGTGCTAGCGGGAGGGTTGCAAGAGACCCAGTACTTC. This sequence encodes CSVLAGGLQETQYF.

V gene TRBV28 combines with J gene TRBJ1-1; 9 bases are a match to TRBD1. The CDR3 is 17 amino acids. CDR1 and CDR2 (germline): MDHEN, SYDVKM. Losses at the gene ends were 7 bases for V and 4 bases for J; bases not matched to a gene: 16. As DNA, the CDR3 is TGTGCCAGCACCCCGCTTGGCTGGGACAGGGACCCCACTGAAGCTTTCTTT. Translation gives CASTPLGWDRDPTEAFF.

V and J are TRBV9 and TRBJ2-3; 10 bases fit TRBD2. The CDR3 covers 14 residues. Germline trimming cut 4 bases from V and 4 bases from J; bases unmatched to any gene: 3. The germline CDR1 and CDR2 sequences are SGDLS and YYNGEE. The CDR3 loop is CASSISGRADTQYF. The CDR3 nucleotides are TGTGCCAGCAGCATCAGCGGGAGGGCAGATACGCAGTATTTT. Together with reference TRBV9 and TRBJ2-3, the CDR3 gives the full variable domain: DSGVTQTPKHLITATGQRVTLRCSPRSGDLSVYWYQQSLDQGLQFLIQYYNGEERAKGNILERFSAQQFPDLHSELNLSSLELGDSALYFCASSISGRADTQYFGPGTRLTVL.

In its sample, this clone was seen once. In DNA form, the CDR3 reads TGTGCCAGCAGCCCCGCTGGGACAGCGCCCTACGAGCAGTACTTC. Translating it yields CASSPAGTAPYEQYF. V gene TRBV7-6 combines with J gene TRBJ2-7, with 7 nucleotides matching TRBD1. Germline CDR1 reads SGHVS; CDR2 reads FNYEAQ. The CDR3 is 15 residues long. The V gene end was trimmed by 5 bases and the J gene end by 2 bases; junction bases not matched to a gene: 9.

This clone was detected only once. Written as DNA, the CDR3 is TGTGCCAGCAGCTTCGACGGATACAATGAGCAGTTCTTC. It specifies CASSFDGYNEQFF. The chain links TRBV11-3 to TRBJ2-1; D is undetermined. The CDR3 loop spans 13 amino acids. Germline V gives CDR1 SGHNT, CDR2 YENEEA. The V end lost 3 bases, the J end lost 4 bases, and 7 bases lay between the germline ends. The full variable domain, with the rest looked up from reference TRBV11-3 and TRBJ2-1, is EAGVVQSPRYKIIEKKQPVAFWCNPISGHNTLYWYLQNLGQGPELLIRYENEEAVDDSQLPKDRFSAERLKGVDSTLKIQPAELGDSAVYLCASSFDGYNEQFFGPGTRLTVL.

The chain couples TRBV19 to TRBJ1-5; 12 bases fit TRBD1. The CDR3 contains 19 residues. CDR1 LNHDA and CDR2 SQIVND come from the germline V gene (reference sequence). V lost 0 bases, J lost 0 bases, and 6 bases stayed unmatched. The CDR3: CASSIDWDRGLYSNQPQHF. The CDR3 region has the DNA TGTGCCAGTAGTATAGATTGGGACAGGGGGCTTTATAGCAATCAGCCCCAGCATTTT.

V gene TRBV7-3 combines with J gene TRBJ2-7; a weak D match, TRBD1 (6 bases). The CDR3 is made up of 16 amino acids. V was trimmed by 5 bases and J by 1 base, leaving 18 bases between them. Germline-derived CDR1 and CDR2 are SGHTA and FQGTGA. Written as DNA, the CDR3 is TGTGCCAGCAGCCTTCCTTGCCGACAGGCATCCTACGAGCAGTACTTC. It yields the protein CASSLPCRQASYEQYF.

This chain connects TRBV5-1 to TRBJ2-5, with D possibly being TRBD1 (6 bases). Trimming removed 2 bases at V and 0 bases at J, with 11 bases between. In germline, CDR1 is SGHRS, CDR2 YFSETQ. The CDR3 consists of 15 residues. The CDR3 coding sequence is TGCGCCAGCAGCTTCAGGGGATTGTACCAAGAGACCCAGTACTTC. Amino acid sequence: CASSFRGLYQETQYF.

The CDR3 reads CASSYSTRVLAYEQYF. CDR3 DNA: TGTGCCAGCAGTTACTCGACACGGGTCCTAGCTTACGAGCAGTACTTC. The chain links TRBV6-5 to TRBJ2-7, with D tentatively TRBD2 (5 bases). The CDR3 is 16 residues long. The germline V gene has CDR1 MNHEY and CDR2 SVGAGI. Trimming removed 0 bases at V and 4 bases at J, with 16 bases between.

The genes are TRBV6-1 and TRBJ1-3; 7 nucleotides match TRBD1. J was trimmed by 0 bases and V by 7 bases; bases with no gene match: 0. Germline V CDR1 and CDR2: MNHNS, SASEGT. The CDR3 consists of 13 residues. The CDR3 DNA follows: TGTGCCAGCAAGGGGGCCTCTGGAAACACCATATATTTT. It codes for CASKGASGNTIYF.

This rearrangement joins TRBV4-1 to TRBJ1-1; 8 bases agree with TRBD1. Germline V lookup: CDR1 MGHRA, CDR2 YSYEKL. The junction had 8 bases not matched to a gene; V was cut back by 0 bases and J by 2 bases. The CDR3 is 17 amino acids. Here the CDR3 reads CASSQEAPGGVNTEAFF. DNA of the CDR3: TGCGCCAGCAGCCAAGAGGCCCCAGGGGGCGTAAACACTGAAGCTTTCTTT.